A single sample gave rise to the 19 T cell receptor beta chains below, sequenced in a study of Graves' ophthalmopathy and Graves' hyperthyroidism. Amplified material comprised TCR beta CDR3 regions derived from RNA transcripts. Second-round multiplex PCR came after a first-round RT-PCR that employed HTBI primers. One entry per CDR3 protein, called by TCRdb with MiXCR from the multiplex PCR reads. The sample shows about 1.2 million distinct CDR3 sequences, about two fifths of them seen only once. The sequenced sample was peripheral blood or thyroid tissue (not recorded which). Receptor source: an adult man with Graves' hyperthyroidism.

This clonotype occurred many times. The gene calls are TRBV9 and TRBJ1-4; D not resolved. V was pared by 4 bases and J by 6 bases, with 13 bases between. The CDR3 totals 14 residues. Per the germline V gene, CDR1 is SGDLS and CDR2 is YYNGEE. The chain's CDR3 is CASSPAAWDEKLFF. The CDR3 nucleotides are TGTGCCAGCAGCCCAGCCGCGTGGGATGAAAAACTGTTTTTT.

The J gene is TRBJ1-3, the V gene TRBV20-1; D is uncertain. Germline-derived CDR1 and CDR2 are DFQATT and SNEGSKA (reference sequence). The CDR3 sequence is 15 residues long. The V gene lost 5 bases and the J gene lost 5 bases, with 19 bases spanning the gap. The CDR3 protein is CSAWRAAGRRNTIYF. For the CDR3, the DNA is TGCAGTGCTTGGAGAGCGGCTGGACGCCGAAACACCATATATTTT.

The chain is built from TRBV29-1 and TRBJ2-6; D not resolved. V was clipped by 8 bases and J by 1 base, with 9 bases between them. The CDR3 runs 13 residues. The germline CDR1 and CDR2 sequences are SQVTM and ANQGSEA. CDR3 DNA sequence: TGCAGCTTAACGGGTTCTGGGGCCAACGTCCTGACTTTC. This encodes CSLTGSGANVLTF.

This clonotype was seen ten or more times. CDR3 amino acids: CASSGVLWGGRSSYEQYF. For the CDR3, the DNA is TGTGCCAGCAGTGGGGTTTTGTGGGGGGGACGGAGCTCCTACGAGCAGTACTTC. The rearrangement links TRBV25-1 to TRBJ2-7; 7 nucleotides align to TRBD2. V lost 4 bases and J lost 0; bases outside the gene matches: 15. The CDR3 consists of 18 residues. Germline V CDR1 and CDR2: MGHDK, SYGVNS.

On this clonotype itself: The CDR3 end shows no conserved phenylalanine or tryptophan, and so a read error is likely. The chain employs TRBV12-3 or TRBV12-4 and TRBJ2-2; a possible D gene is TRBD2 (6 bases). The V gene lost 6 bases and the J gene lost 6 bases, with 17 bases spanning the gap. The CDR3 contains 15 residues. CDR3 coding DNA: TGTGCCAGCAGGCTGGGAGGAGGCGCAGCCGGGGAGCTGTTTCTT. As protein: CASRLGGGAAGELFL.

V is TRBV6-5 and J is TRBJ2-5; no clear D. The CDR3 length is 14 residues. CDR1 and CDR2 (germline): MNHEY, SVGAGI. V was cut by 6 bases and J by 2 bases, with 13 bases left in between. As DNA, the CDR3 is TGTGCCAGCAGGGCTAATCCACGACAAGAGACCCAGTACTTC. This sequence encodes CASRANPRQETQYF.

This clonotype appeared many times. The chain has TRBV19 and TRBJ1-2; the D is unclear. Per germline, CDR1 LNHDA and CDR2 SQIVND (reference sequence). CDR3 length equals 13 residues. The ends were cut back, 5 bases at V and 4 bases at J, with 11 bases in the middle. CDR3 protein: CASSFGQLYGYTF. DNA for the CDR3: TGTGCCAGTAGTTTCGGGCAGCTCTATGGCTACACCTTC.

The CDR3 loop reads CASSPPGGDTYEQYF. The CDR3, as DNA: TGTGCCAGCAGCCCCCCTGGCGGAGACACCTACGAGCAGTACTTC. V and J are TRBV7-3 and TRBJ2-7; the D is unclear. Trimming took off 5 bases at V and 2 bases at J, with 16 bases between the two ends. This CDR3 has 15 amino acids. Germline V CDR1 and CDR2: SGHTA, FQGTGA.

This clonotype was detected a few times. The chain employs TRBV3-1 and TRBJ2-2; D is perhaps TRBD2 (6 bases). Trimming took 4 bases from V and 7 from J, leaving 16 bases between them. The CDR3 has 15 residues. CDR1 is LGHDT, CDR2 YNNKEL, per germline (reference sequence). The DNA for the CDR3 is TGTGCCAGCAGCCTGCCAGTGACCGGGGGCGGGGAGCTGTTTTTT. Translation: CASSLPVTGGGELFF.

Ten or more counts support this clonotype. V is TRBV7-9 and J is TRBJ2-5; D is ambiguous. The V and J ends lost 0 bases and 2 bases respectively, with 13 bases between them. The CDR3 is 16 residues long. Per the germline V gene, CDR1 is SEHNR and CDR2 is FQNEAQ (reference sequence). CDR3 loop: CASSLALMGVQETQYF. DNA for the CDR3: TGTGCCAGCAGCTTAGCCCTCATGGGCGTACAAGAGACCCAGTACTTC.

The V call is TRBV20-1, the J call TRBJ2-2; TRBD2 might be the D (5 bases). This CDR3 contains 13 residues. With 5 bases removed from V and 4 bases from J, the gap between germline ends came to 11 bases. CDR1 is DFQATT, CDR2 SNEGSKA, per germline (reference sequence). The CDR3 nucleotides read TGCAGTGCTCCCGGACTTGCCACCGGGGAGCTGTTTTTT. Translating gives CSAPGLATGELFF.

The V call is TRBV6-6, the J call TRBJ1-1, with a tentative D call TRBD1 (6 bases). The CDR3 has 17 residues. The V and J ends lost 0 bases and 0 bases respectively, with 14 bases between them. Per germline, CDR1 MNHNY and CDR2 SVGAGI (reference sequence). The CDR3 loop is CASSYSGQSTLNTEAFF. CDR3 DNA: TGTGCCAGCAGTTACTCAGGACAGAGTACACTGAACACTGAAGCTTTCTTT.

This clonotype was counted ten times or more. This chain's CDR3 is CASSWGPSLRGYGYTF. CDR3 sequence (DNA): TGTGCCAGCAGCTGGGGACCGAGCCTACGGGGCTATGGCTACACCTTC. The chain recombines TRBV7-8 with TRBJ1-2, with D possibly matching TRBD1 (5 bases). The germline V gene encodes CDR1 SGHVS and CDR2 FQNEAQ. The germline V and J ends were trimmed by 4 bases and 4 bases, with 19 bases remaining between them. The CDR3 length is 16 residues.

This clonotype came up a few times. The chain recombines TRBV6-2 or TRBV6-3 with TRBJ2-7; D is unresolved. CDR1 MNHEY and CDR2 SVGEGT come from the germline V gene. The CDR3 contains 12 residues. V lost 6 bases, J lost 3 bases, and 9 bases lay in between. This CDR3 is CASRTEDYEQYF. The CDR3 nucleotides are TGTGCCAGCAGAACGGAAGACTACGAGCAGTACTTC.

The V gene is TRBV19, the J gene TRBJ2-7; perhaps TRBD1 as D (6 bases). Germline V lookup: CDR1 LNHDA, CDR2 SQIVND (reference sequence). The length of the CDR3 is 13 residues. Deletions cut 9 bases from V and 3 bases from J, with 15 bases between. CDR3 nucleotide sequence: TGTGCCAGGAGACAGGCACCCTTCTACGAGCAGTACTTC. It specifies CARRQAPFYEQYF.

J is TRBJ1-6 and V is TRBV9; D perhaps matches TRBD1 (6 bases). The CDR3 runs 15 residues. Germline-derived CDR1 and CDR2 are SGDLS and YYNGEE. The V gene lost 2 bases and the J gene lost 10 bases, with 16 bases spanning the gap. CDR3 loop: CASSVKKAGDSPLHF. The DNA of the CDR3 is TGTGCCAGCAGCGTTAAGAAGGCAGGGGACTCACCCCTCCACTTT.

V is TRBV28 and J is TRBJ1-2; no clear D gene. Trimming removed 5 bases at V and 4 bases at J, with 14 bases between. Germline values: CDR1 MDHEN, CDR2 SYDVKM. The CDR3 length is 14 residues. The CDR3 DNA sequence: TGTGCCAGCAGTCCGACGGGGTTTAGCTATGGCTACACCTTC. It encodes CASSPTGFSYGYTF.

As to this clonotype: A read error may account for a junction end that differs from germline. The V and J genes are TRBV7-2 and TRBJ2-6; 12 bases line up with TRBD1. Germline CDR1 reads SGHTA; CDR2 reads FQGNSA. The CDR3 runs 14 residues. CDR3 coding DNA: TGTGCCAGCAGCCCCTCAACCGGGACAGGGGGCGAAGCTTTC. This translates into CASSPSTGTGGEAF.

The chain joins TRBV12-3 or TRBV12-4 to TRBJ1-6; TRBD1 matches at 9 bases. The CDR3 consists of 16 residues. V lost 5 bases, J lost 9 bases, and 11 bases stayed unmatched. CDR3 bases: TGTGCCAGCAGTCCCCAACCCGGGACAGGGCGTTCACCCCTCCACTTT. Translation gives CASSPQPGTGRSPLHF.